The next 12 T cell receptor beta chains were all read from a single sample in a study of blood T cell repertoires in COVID-19. TCRdb's table, derived via immunoSEQ multiplex PCR, lists solely in-frame clones and lacks some. The table includes approximately 150,000 clones, about four fifths detected once. The material sequenced was peripheral blood. Receptor source: a human donor in a cohort sampled during active COVID-19.

This rearrangement joins TRBV4-2 to TRBJ2-3, with TRBD2 matching over 7 bases. The CDR3 length is 16 residues. Germline CDR1 reads LGHNA; CDR2 reads YNFKEQ. With 4 bases clipped from V and 2 bases from J, the junction kept 9 bases outside the gene matches. CDR3 nucleotide sequence: TGTGCCAGCAGCCCCGGTGGTAGCGGGTACACAGATACGCAGTATTTT. This gives the protein CASSPGGSGYTDTQYF.

This chain connects TRBV6-5 to TRBJ2-1; 9 bases match TRBD2. The CDR3 spans 15 residues. V trimming: 0 bases; J trimming: 7 bases; junction bases outside the gene matches: 4. The germline CDR1 and CDR2 sequences are MNHEY and SVGAGI. In nucleotides, the CDR3 is TGTGCCAGCAGTTACTCCGCGGGAGGGCCGAATGAGCAGTTCTTC. Protein: CASSYSAGGPNEQFF.

The chain combines TRBV28 with TRBJ1-1; D gene uncertain. Looked up from germline, CDR1 is MDHEN and CDR2 is SYDVKM. The V gene lost 2 bases and the J gene lost 5 bases, with 15 bases spanning the gap. The CDR3 contains 15 residues. For the CDR3, the DNA is TGTGCCAGCAGTTTAACGGCGGAGGGAGGGACTGAAGCTTTCTTT. It specifies CASSLTAEGGTEAFF.

The chain has TRBV27 and TRBJ2-1, with 7 bases identical to TRBD1. V lost 2 bases to trimming and J lost 6 bases; unmatched junction nucleotides: 10. The CDR3 has 16 amino acids. Germline V gives CDR1 MNHEY, CDR2 SMNVEV (reference sequence). CDR3 nucleotides: TGTGCCAGCAGTTTAGTGTTCGGGACAGTCTTCAATGAGCAGTTCTTC. It is translated as CASSLVFGTVFNEQFF.

This clone appeared once. The chain joins TRBV11-3 to TRBJ2-1, with 8 positions matching TRBD2. Germline CDR1 and CDR2: SGHNT and YENEEA. The CDR3 runs 14 residues. The junction had 4 bases not matched to a gene; V was cut back by 5 bases and J by 4 bases. CDR3 sequence reads: CASSPGLAYNEQFF. The CDR3 DNA sequence: TGTGCCAGCAGCCCCGGACTAGCTTACAATGAGCAGTTCTTC.

This sequence joins TRBV3-1 (or the pseudogene TRBV3-2) and TRBJ2-7; D unresolved. CDR3 length: 15 residues. V was cut by 0 bases and J by 3 bases, with 12 bases left in between. Germline-derived CDR1 and CDR2 are LGHDT and YNNKEL (reference sequence). The CDR3 nucleotides read TGTGCCAGCAGCCAAGATTTGGCCAGGAACTACGAGCAGTACTTC. It translates to CASSQDLARNYEQYF.

V gene TRBV6-5 combines with J gene TRBJ2-7; tentatively, D is TRBD2 (7 bases). CDR1 MNHEY and CDR2 SVGAGI come from the germline V gene. The V and J ends lost 5 bases and 6 bases respectively, with 14 bases between them. The CDR3 contains 13 residues. CDR3 residues: CASSPLRGGEQYF. For the CDR3, the DNA is TGTGCCAGCAGTCCCCTTAGGGGGGGCGAGCAGTACTTC.

This clone has only a few counts. The genes are TRBV5-4 and TRBJ2-1, with 13 positions matching TRBD2. Unmatched junction bases numbered 10, after V lost 3 bases and J lost 10 bases. The CDR3 runs to 16 residues. CDR1 and CDR2 (germline): SGHNT, YYREEE (reference sequence). CDR3 in amino acids: CASSSGGLAGFEEQFF. CDR3 coding DNA: TGTGCCAGCAGCTCCGGGGGACTAGCGGGGTTTGAGGAGCAGTTCTTC.

V and J are TRBV6-4 and TRBJ2-7; 13 bases align to TRBD2. Trimming removed 2 bases from V and 0 bases from J; junction bases left unmatched: 7. CDR3 length: 18 residues. Per the germline V gene, CDR1 is MRHNA and CDR2 is SNTAGT. DNA for the CDR3: TGTGCCAGCAGTGACGGATATGGACTAGCGGGAGCCTCCTACGAGCAGTACTTC. Amino acids: CASSDGYGLAGASYEQYF.

This clone was picked up one time. The chain combines TRBV27 with TRBJ2-1, with 7 bases identical to TRBD2. J gave up 8 bases and V 6 bases, and 1 base lay outside the gene matches. From germline, CDR1 is MNHEY and CDR2 SMNVEV (reference sequence). The CDR3 contains 11 residues. The CDR3 nucleotides read TGTGCCAGCAGGGGGAGGGATGAGCAGTTCTTC. Protein product: CASRGRDEQFF.

This clone was observed a few times. J is TRBJ1-1 and V is TRBV6-5, with 7 bases fitting TRBD1. The germline V gene encodes CDR1 MNHEY and CDR2 SVGAGI. V was clipped by 8 bases and J by 0 bases; unmatched bases: 6. There are 14 residues in the CDR3. The CDR3 DNA reads as TGTGCCAGCTTCCTTGACAGGGTGAACACTGAAGCTTTCTTT. This encodes CASFLDRVNTEAFF.

The chain is built from TRBV7-3 and TRBJ1-2; a weak D match, TRBD1 (5 bases). The V end was cut by 5 bases, the J end by 4 bases, with 17 bases between. The CDR3 runs to 15 residues. Germline loops: CDR1 SGHTA, CDR2 FQGTGA. Written as DNA, the CDR3 is TGTGCCAGCAGCCCGGATTCCGGGGGAAGCTATGGCTACACCTTC. Translated: CASSPDSGGSYGYTF. Supplemented by reference TRBV7-3 and TRBJ1-2, the full variable domain reads GAGVSQTPSNKVTEKGKYVELRCDPISGHTALYWYRQSLGQGPEFLIYFQGTGAADDSGLPNDRFFAVRPEGSVSTLKIQRTERGDSAVYLCASSPDSGGSYGYTFGSGTRLTVV.